What follows are 14 T cell receptor beta chains derived from one specimen sequenced in a study of cytomegalovirus exposure and HLA in healthy donors. PCR involved 60 Vbeta and 13 Jbeta primers. The protocol was immunoSEQ multiplex PCR, while the TCRdb copy is restricted to in-frame clones and leaves out a portion. The sample includes about 37,000 clones, around 81% of them seen just once. The sample was PBMCs. The receptors stem from a woman aged 40 to 49 in good health and CMV-seronegative.

Remarks on this clone: The germline gene is not matched at one end of the junction; a read error may be the cause. The chain joins TRBV29-1 to TRBJ1-2, with a tentative D call TRBD1 (6 bases). In germline, CDR1 is SQVTM, CDR2 ANQGSEA. The CDR3 has 12 residues. The CDR3 sequence: CSVEDQKDSQNF. As DNA, the CDR3 is TGCAGCGTTGAAGATCAGAAGGACAGTCAAAATTTC.

The chain joins TRBV9 to TRBJ2-7, with a possible D match to TRBD2 (5 bases). Germline V lookup: CDR1 SGDLS, CDR2 YYNGEE. This CDR3 region has 15 residues. The V end lost 0 bases, the J end lost 1 base, and 11 bases lay between the germline ends. Here the CDR3 reads CASSVGAARSYEQYF. The CDR3 region has the DNA TGTGCCAGCAGCGTAGGAGCGGCCAGGTCCTACGAGCAGTACTTC.

The chain employs TRBV11-1 and TRBJ2-5, with D possibly matching TRBD1 (6 bases). Trimming left V 0 bases short and J 7 bases short, with 12 bases between. Germline V gene lookup returns CDR1 SGHAT and CDR2 FQDESV (reference sequence). There are 14 residues in the CDR3. Here the CDR3 DNA reads TGTGCCAGCAGCTTAGCACAGGGAACTGGGACCCAGTACTTC. It specifies CASSLAQGTGTQYF.

The chain links TRBV27 to TRBJ2-7, with TRBD1 matching 8 bases. V dropped 2 bases and J dropped 5; count of bases not matched to a gene: 5. The CDR3 length is 14 residues. Germline CDR1 is MNHEY and CDR2 is SMNVEV (reference sequence). As DNA, the CDR3 is TGTGCCAGCAGTTTACGTCAGGGGGCAGACGAGCAGTACGTC. Protein product: CASSLRQGADEQYV.

The genes are TRBV9 and TRBJ2-1, with 7 bases identical to TRBD2. This CDR3 spans 13 amino acids. Germline CDR1 and CDR2: SGDLS and YYNGEE. V shed 6 bases and J 2 bases; nucleotides not matched to a gene: 2. The CDR3 coding sequence is TGTGCCAGCACGGCGGGAGCCTACAATGAGCAGTTCTTC. This sequence encodes CASTAGAYNEQFF.

This clone was picked up one time. The V call is TRBV7-9, the J call TRBJ2-1; no reliable D call. From germline, CDR1 is SEHNR and CDR2 FQNEAQ (reference sequence). Deletions cut 4 bases from V and 4 bases from J, with 20 bases between. The CDR3 is 17 amino acids. The CDR3 DNA reads TGTGCCAGCAGCTCCCCCCCGCGGTCACACAAATACAATGAGCAGTTCTTC. It yields the protein CASSSPPRSHKYNEQFF.

The CDR3 reads CASSLDRLAGGNEQFF. CDR3 bases: TGTGCCAGCAGTCTAGACCGACTAGCGGGGGGCAATGAGCAGTTCTTC. The chain is built from TRBV5-6 and TRBJ2-1; TRBD2 matches 13 bases. J lost 6 bases, V lost 5 bases, and 8 bases had no gene match. Looked up from germline, CDR1 is SGHDT and CDR2 is YYEEEE. The CDR3 is 16 amino acids. Together with reference TRBV5-6 and TRBJ2-1, the CDR3 gives the full variable domain: DAGVTQSPTHLIKTRGQQVTLRCSPKSGHDTVSWYQQALGQGPQFIFQYYEEEERQRGNFPDRFSGHQFPNYSSELNVNALLLGDSALYLCASSLDRLAGGNEQFFGPGTRLTVL.

This rearrangement joins TRBV11-2 to TRBJ1-2; 8 positions match TRBD1. The V gene's germline CDR1 is SGHAT and CDR2 FQNNGV. With 1 base clipped from V and 8 bases from J, the junction kept 6 bases outside the gene matches. CDR3 size: 14 residues. Here the CDR3 DNA reads TGTGCCAGCAGCTTAGTTGGACAGGGTTTAGGCTACACCTTC. It specifies CASSLVGQGLGYTF.

This chain connects TRBV16 to TRBJ1-2; weak D call: TRBD1 (5 bases). V shed 1 base and J shed 7 bases, with 22 bases lying between them. Germline assignment: CDR1 KGHSY and CDR2 FQNENV. The CDR3 spans 17 residues. CDR3 loop: CASSQFSAPRVLRGYTF. The CDR3 bases are TGTGCCAGCAGCCAATTTTCGGCACCCAGGGTCTTACGTGGCTACACCTTC.

This clone was counted only a few times. This chain links TRBV7-8 with TRBJ2-3; D is ambiguous. The CDR3 length is 14 residues. The germline V and J ends were trimmed by 5 bases and 0 bases, with 9 bases remaining between them. Germline CDR1 is SGHVS and CDR2 is FQNEAQ. CDR3: CASSPRRSTDTQYF. The CDR3 DNA reads TGTGCCAGCAGCCCACGCAGAAGCACAGATACGCAGTATTTT.

The CDR3 reads CASSPDRSGYTF. Written as DNA, the CDR3 is TGTGCCAGCTCACCTGACAGGTCTGGCTACACCTTC. The genes are TRBV18 and TRBJ1-2; TRBD1 is a possible D gene (6 bases). Germline-derived CDR1 and CDR2 are KGHSH and LQKENI. The CDR3 contains 12 residues. V was pared by 3 bases and J by 7 bases, with 9 bases between.

This chain uses TRBV6-6 with TRBJ1-4; possibly TRBD1 for D (6 bases). Trimming took 3 bases from V and 4 from J, leaving 9 bases between them. Germline CDR1 and CDR2: MNHNY and SVGAGI (reference sequence). The CDR3 is 14 residues long. The CDR3 reads CASSYDRINEKLFF. CDR3 coding DNA: TGTGCCAGCAGTTATGACAGGATTAATGAAAAACTGTTTTTT.

This chain connects TRBV7-9 to TRBJ1-2; 9 nucleotides align to TRBD1. The germline V gene has CDR1 SEHNR and CDR2 FQNEAQ (reference sequence). This CDR3 spans 16 amino acids. Unmatched junction bases numbered 9, after V lost 5 bases and J lost 2 bases. CDR3: CASSTMTGGRNYGYTF. CDR3 nucleotide sequence: TGTGCCAGCAGCACCATGACAGGGGGTAGGAACTATGGCTACACCTTC.

The chain has TRBV4-1 and TRBJ2-1; D unresolved. Germline CDR1 and CDR2: MGHRA and YSYEKL. The CDR3 is 17 residues long. The V and J ends lost 4 bases and 0 bases respectively, with 16 bases between them. The CDR3 DNA follows: TGCGCCAGCAGCCCCCGTTCGATTGCTAGCTCCTACAATGAGCAGTTCTTC. Translation gives CASSPRSIASSYNEQFF.